The 15 T cell receptor beta chains below all came from one sample that was sequenced in a study of vaccination and CD4 T cells after COVID-19. The antigens of these receptors remain unknown. The treatment denotes: approximately 9-day PBMC culture with coronavirus spike peptide pools or control peptides (ViraFEST assay). With the Oncomine TCR Beta short-read assay, DNA from cultured CD4+ T cells was sequenced. TCRdb called the PCR reads again in MiXCR, with one record for every CDR3 protein. Counted here are approximately 23,000 distinct CDR3 sequences, around a third occurring once; the ten biggest clones make up about an eighth. What was sequenced was cultured CD4+ T cells from blood. Receptors were obtained from a human donor with COVID-19.

A few counts support this clonotype. The V and J genes are TRBV2 and TRBJ2-1; TRBD2 matches at 9 bases. V lost 1 base to trimming and J lost 3 bases; unmatched junction nucleotides: 4. CDR1 and CDR2 from the germline V gene are SNHLY and FYNNEI. The CDR3 consists of 16 residues. The CDR3 protein is CASSEDVRGGYNEQFF. The CDR3 bases are TGTGCCAGCAGTGAAGACGTGCGGGGGGGCTACAATGAGCAGTTCTTC.

In its sample, this clonotype was seen a few times. V gene TRBV11-2 combines with J gene TRBJ1-2, with no clear D. Between the trimmed V and J ends, which lost 6 bases and 0 bases, there was a span of 17 bases. Germline V gives CDR1 SGHAT, CDR2 FQNNGV. The CDR3 extends over 16 amino acids. CDR3 nucleotides: TGTGCCAGCAGTTCCGACTGGGTAACAACTAACTATGGCTACACCTTC. Its translation is CASSSDWVTTNYGYTF.

V and J are TRBV24-1 and TRBJ1-1; weak D call: TRBD1 (5 bases). Germline values: CDR1 KGHDR, CDR2 SFDVKD. Trimming pared 0 bases from V and 8 bases from J, leaving 6 bases between. This CDR3 contains 12 residues. CDR3 region: CATSDLRGEAFF. In nucleotides, the CDR3 is TGTGCCACCAGTGATTTGAGGGGAGAAGCTTTCTTT.

V gene TRBV28 combines with J gene TRBJ1-1, with D possibly being TRBD1 (6 bases). CDR3 length equals 14 residues. Deletions cut 6 bases from V and 1 base from J, with 12 bases between. Germline-derived CDR1 and CDR2 are MDHEN and SYDVKM. The chain's CDR3 is CASRPGTQNTEAFF. The CDR3 coding sequence is TGTGCCAGCAGACCGGGGACACAGAACACTGAAGCTTTCTTT.

This clonotype is classed as medium-sized (0.01 to 0.1%). The J gene is TRBJ1-1, the V gene TRBV20-1; possible D gene TRBD1, 5 bases. CDR1 and CDR2 (germline): DFQATT, SNEGSKA (reference sequence). CDR3 size: 14 residues. V lost 5 bases and J 0 bases, leaving 13 bases between the germline ends. This CDR3 is CSAQRDSLNTEAFF. CDR3 bases: TGCAGTGCTCAAAGGGACTCATTGAACACTGAAGCTTTCTTT.

The genes are TRBV7-2 and TRBJ1-6; 8 nucleotides align to TRBD1. The germline CDR1 and CDR2 sequences are SGHTA and FQGNSA. The V gene end was trimmed by 4 bases and the J gene end by 10 bases; junction bases not matched to a gene: 9. This CDR3 has 15 amino acids. CDR3 protein: CASSSDRGEASPLHF. The CDR3 DNA is TGTGCCAGCAGCTCCGACAGGGGAGAGGCATCACCCCTCCACTTT.

This sequence joins TRBV30 and TRBJ1-2; no reliable D call. CDR1 GTSNPN and CDR2 SVGIG come from the germline V gene (reference sequence). CDR3 size: 13 residues. V gave up 3 bases and J gave up 0 bases, with 8 bases separating them. The CDR3 here is CAWSQTANYGYTF. CDR3 DNA: TGTGCCTGGAGCCAGACGGCTAACTATGGCTACACCTTC.

This clonotype turned up a few times. The CDR3: CASSGTVRRLESANYGYTF. The CDR3 region has the DNA TGTGCCAGCAGCGGGACTGTGAGAAGGCTTGAATCGGCTAACTATGGCTACACCTTC. The chain uses TRBV21-1 and TRBJ1-2. TRBV21-1 is labeled a pseudogene. The CDR3 is made up of 19 amino acids.

V is TRBV6-1 and J is TRBJ2-2, with TRBD1 matching 7 bases. The V gene's germline CDR1 is MNHNS and CDR2 SASEGT. This CDR3 is built from 14 residues. V shed 6 bases, J shed 7 bases, and the junction held 8 bases outside the gene matches. CDR3 sequence: CASRLDRAVGELFF. CDR3 sequence (DNA): TGTGCCAGCAGACTAGACAGGGCGGTCGGGGAGCTGTTTTTT.

This clonotype was seen more than once but under ten times. The chain uses TRBV20-1 and TRBJ1-5; 9 bases line up with TRBD1. CDR1 is DFQATT, CDR2 SNEGSKA, per germline (reference sequence). This CDR3 spans 14 amino acids. V dropped 0 bases and J dropped 4; count of bases not matched to a gene: 1. The CDR3 loop is CSAREGTGNQPQHF. The CDR3 coding sequence is TGCAGTGCTAGAGAGGGGACAGGGAATCAGCCCCAGCATTTT.

This clonotype showed up just a few times. The chain employs TRBV20-1 and TRBJ2-3; the match to TRBD1 covers 10 bases. This CDR3 has 13 amino acids. Germline V lookup: CDR1 DFQATT, CDR2 SNEGSKA (reference sequence). Losses at the gene ends were 5 bases for V and 5 bases for J; bases not matched to a gene: 4. The CDR3 here is CSADRGRIDTQYF. CDR3 coding DNA: TGCAGTGCTGACAGGGGGCGTATAGATACGCAGTATTTT.

The V call is TRBV24-1, the J call TRBJ2-3; 11 nucleotides align to TRBD1. The CDR3 contains 16 residues. The ends lost 9 bases at V and 4 bases at J; junction bases unmatched: 11. Germline CDR1 KGHDR, CDR2 SFDVKD. CDR3 protein: CATSSPSGQGADTQYF. In DNA form, the CDR3 reads TGTGCCACCTCCTCGCCGTCGGGACAGGGGGCAGATACGCAGTATTTT.

The chain uses TRBV5-1 and TRBJ2-3; D tentatively fits TRBD1 or TRBD2 (5 bases each). CDR1 is SGHRS, CDR2 YFSETQ, per germline. The CDR3 has 16 amino acids. Deletions cut 0 bases from V and 4 bases from J, with 15 bases between. For the CDR3, the DNA is TGCGCCAGCAGCTTGGGGGGGACCCATGGGGCAGATACGCAGTATTTT. Amino acids: CASSLGGTHGADTQYF.

The table lists this clonotype with a few counts. The chain is built from TRBV7-9 and TRBJ2-1, with D tentatively TRBD2 (5 bases). Trimming pared 3 bases from V and 5 bases from J, leaving 14 bases between. From germline, CDR1 is SEHNR and CDR2 FQNEAQ (reference sequence). This CDR3 region has 15 residues. CDR3 residues: CASSFRMTTNNEQFF. For the CDR3, the DNA is TGTGCCAGCAGCTTTCGGATGACTACTAACAATGAGCAGTTCTTC.

This clonotype came up a few times. The chain employs TRBV7-2 and TRBJ1-2, with 8 bases that match TRBD1. The CDR3 is 16 residues long. Looked up from germline, CDR1 is SGHTA and CDR2 is FQGNSA. V was clipped by 0 bases and J by 7 bases; unmatched bases: 10. The CDR3 is CASSLAEDRVVVGYTF. Here the CDR3 DNA reads TGTGCCAGCAGCTTAGCGGAGGACAGGGTAGTTGTTGGCTACACCTTC. The full variable domain, in which reference TRBV7-2 and TRBJ1-2 provide the parts outside the CDR3, is GAGVSQSPSNKVTEKGKDVELRCDPISGHTALYWYRQSLGQGLEFLIYFQGNSAPDKSGLPSDRFSAERTGGSVSTLTIQRTQQEDSAVYLCASSLAEDRVVVGYTFGSGTRLTVV.